The T cell receptor beta chain described here comes from a study of cytomegalovirus exposure and HLA in healthy donors. The study, taken as a whole, reports: A reported reduction in N-insertions relative to the roughly 710-donor mean was seen in an Asian-associated ancestry cluster in a later analysis. The productive fraction for most TCR beta V segments was about 87% or about 30% in an earlier analysis.

CDR1 and CDR2 from the germline V gene are LGHNA and YSLEER. The CDR3 runs 19 residues. Each donor was healthy, and each was a bone marrow donor. The primer mix had 60 Vbeta and 13 Jbeta primers. In the source study's methods: As a later analysis found, there were 70 million to 100 million unique TCR beta chains, of which roughly 11 million were shared. Data came from immunoSEQ multiplex PCR; TCRdb stores just in-frame clones and leaves some out. The V and J calls and clone size come from that table; D and trimming were worked out from the DNA. The table records around 110,000 clones, approximately 70% of them present only once. Worth noting for this clone: The target antigen is unknown. Germline and junction disagree at one end, which may indicate a read error.

This TCR was sampled from a man aged 30 to 39 in good health and CMV-seropositive. Input material: PBMCs. This rearrangement joins TRBV4-3 to TRBJ2-5; 12 bases fit TRBD2. CDR3 region: CAGSRREGLAGLDVGTQYF. CDR3 bases: TGCGCCGGCAGCCGCCGCGAGGGACTAGCGGGCCTTGATGTGGGGACCCAGTACTTC.